This entry lists 26 T cell receptor beta chains sequenced from one sample in a study of T cells after yellow fever vaccination. TCRdb redid the calling of the 5' RACE reads with MiXCR, one entry per CDR3 protein. Here the sample spans around 160,000 distinct CDR3 sequences, 6% to 7.5% being singletons. The source was CD4+ T cells sorted from PBMCs, collected 5 days after the first yellow fever vaccination. Receptors originate from a young man who received the YFV17D yellow fever vaccine.

As regards this clonotype: A much more abundant neighbour one base away suggests this may be a read error. The V gene is TRBV20-1, the J gene TRBJ1-4; TRBD1 aligns across 7 bases. V shed 5 bases, J shed 13 bases, and the junction held 13 bases outside the gene matches. Germline CDR1 is DFQATT and CDR2 is SNEGSKA (reference sequence). The CDR3 is 13 amino acids. The CDR3 reads CSAPGGSVRTLFF. The CDR3 DNA sequence: TGCAGTGCTCCAGGGGGGTCGGTAAGAACACTGTTTTTT.

The chain combines TRBV6-1 with TRBJ1-6; TRBD1 is a possible D gene (6 bases). CDR3 length: 15 residues. Trimming removed 5 bases from V and 2 bases from J, with 10 bases in between. In germline, CDR1 is MNHNS, CDR2 SASEGT. CDR3 coding DNA: TGTGCCAGCAGTAAAGGACAGCCCTATAATTCACCCCTCCACTTT. Translation gives CASSKGQPYNSPLHF.

The chain has TRBV7-2 and TRBJ2-7; D perhaps matches TRBD2 (6 bases). This CDR3 spans 14 amino acids. V was pared by 3 bases and J by 3 bases, with 12 bases between. CDR1 is SGHTA and CDR2 is FQGNSA in the germline V gene. CDR3 sequence (DNA): TGTGCCAGCAGCTTCTCGGTCGGGGGCTACGAGCAGTACGTC. Protein: CASSFSVGGYEQYV.

In this sample, this clonotype turned up a few times. The DNA of the CDR3 is TGTGCCAGCACCCGGGACAGGTCCACCAATAACTATGGCTACACCTTC. Amino acids: CASTRDRSTNNYGYTF. The chain joins TRBV6-1 to TRBJ1-2, with TRBD1 matching 8 bases. This CDR3 is built from 16 residues. Trimming took 7 bases from V and 1 from J; bases not matched to a gene: 11. Germline lookup yields CDR1 MNHNS and CDR2 SASEGT.

The sample holds many counts of this clonotype. V gene TRBV7-9 combines with J gene TRBJ1-2; maybe TRBD1 (5 bases). Germline values: CDR1 SEHNR, CDR2 FQNEAQ (reference sequence). Trimming removed 5 bases at V and 7 bases at J, with 8 bases between. This CDR3 has 11 residues. The CDR3 sequence is CASSRTSGYTF. CDR3 in DNA: TGTGCCAGCAGCCGGACAAGTGGCTACACCTTC. Full variable domain (remainder filled in from reference TRBV7-9 and TRBJ1-2): DTGVSQNPRHKITKRGQNVTFRCDPISEHNRLYWYRQTLGQGPEFLTYFQNEAQLEKSRLLSDRFSAERPKGSFSTLEIQRTEQGDSAMYLCASSRTSGYTFGSGTRLTVV.

This clonotype was picked up many times. The chain links TRBV12-3 or TRBV12-4 to TRBJ1-2, with 8 nucleotides matching TRBD1. Germline trimming cut 5 bases from V and 5 bases from J; bases unmatched to any gene: 4. The CDR3 has 13 amino acids. Here the CDR3 reads CASSEGQGYGYTF. DNA for the CDR3: TGTGCCAGCAGTGAAGGACAGGGTTATGGCTACACCTTC.

V and J are TRBV5-5 and TRBJ2-5, with D possibly being TRBD1 (6 bases). This CDR3 has 15 residues. V gave up 4 bases and J gave up 1 base, with 14 bases separating them. The germline V gene encodes CDR1 SGHKS and CDR2 YYEKEE (reference sequence). CDR3 region: CASSRLGGTQETQYF. CDR3 DNA: TGTGCCAGCAGCCGTTTAGGGGGAACCCAAGAGACCCAGTACTTC.

The table lists this clonotype with many counts. The rearrangement uses TRBV5-6 and TRBJ2-3; the D gene is possibly TRBD2 (6 bases). Trimming stripped 0 bases from V and 7 bases from J, with 12 bases between. The germline V gene has CDR1 SGHDT and CDR2 YYEEEE. The CDR3 loop spans 14 amino acids. The CDR3 nucleotides read TGTGCCAGCAGCTTGGTTTCGGGGGATTATACGCAGTATTTT. It yields the protein CASSLVSGDYTQYF.

This clonotype showed up many times. The rearrangement joins TRBV10-3 to TRBJ2-2, with D unclear. The germline V gene has CDR1 ENHRY and CDR2 SYGVKD. Trimming removed 3 bases from V and 6 bases from J, with 17 bases in between. The length of the CDR3 is 16 residues. CDR3 sequence reads: CAISDITLRSPGELFF. The DNA of the CDR3 is TGTGCCATCAGTGACATTACTCTCAGATCCCCCGGGGAGCTGTTTTTT.

This clonotype was recorded at least ten times. This rearrangement joins TRBV6-2 or TRBV6-3 to TRBJ2-7; no firm D call. The V gene's germline CDR1 is MNHEY and CDR2 SVGEGT. Trimming removed 5 bases at V and 7 bases at J, with 9 bases between. The CDR3 length is 11 residues. CDR3 sequence (DNA): TGTGCCAGCAGTAACACGGTGGAGCAGTACTTC. This gives the protein CASSNTVEQYF.

The rearrangement joins TRBV5-1 to TRBJ2-3; possible D gene TRBD2, 6 bases. Germline V lookup: CDR1 SGHRS, CDR2 YFSETQ. CDR3 size: 15 residues. The germline V and J ends were trimmed by 4 bases and 0 bases, with 12 bases remaining between them. The CDR3 loop reads CASSGGGTSTDTQYF. DNA for the CDR3: TGCGCCAGCAGCGGCGGAGGGACCAGCACAGATACGCAGTATTTT.

The J gene is TRBJ2-2, the V gene TRBV3-1, with TRBD2 matching 13 bases. The CDR3 totals 18 residues. Trimming cost V 11 bases and J 0 bases; bases outside gene matches: 12. Germline loops: CDR1 LGHDT, CDR2 YNNKEL (reference sequence). CDR3 nucleotide sequence: TGTGCCTCCTGCCCCGGACTAGCGGGGGTCTCGAACACCGGGGAGCTGTTTTTT. Translating gives CASCPGLAGVSNTGELFF. Supplemented by reference TRBV3-1 and TRBJ2-2, the full variable domain reads DTAVSQTPKYLVTQMGNDKSIKCEQNLGHDTMYWYKQDSKKFLKIMFSYNNKELIINETVPNRFSPKSPDKAHLNLHINSLELGDSAVYFCASCPGLAGVSNTGELFFGEGSRLTVL.

V gene TRBV5-1 combines with J gene TRBJ2-5; tentative D call: TRBD2 (5 bases). The germline V and J ends were trimmed by 4 bases and 0 bases, with 13 bases remaining between them. The CDR3 has 15 amino acids. The germline V gene has CDR1 SGHRS and CDR2 YFSETQ. This chain's CDR3 is CASSPGEGYQETQYF. In DNA, the CDR3 is TGCGCCAGCAGCCCCGGTGAGGGTTACCAAGAGACCCAGTACTTC.

The V call is TRBV5-6, the J call TRBJ2-7, with 8 bases aligning to TRBD1. The CDR3 length is 13 residues. CDR1 is SGHDT, CDR2 YYEEEE, per germline. The CDR3 protein is CARSWDRSYEQYV. The CDR3 region has the DNA TGTGCCAGAAGCTGGGACAGGTCCTACGAGCAGTACGTC.

This clonotype was recorded many times. The genes are TRBV5-1 and TRBJ2-1, with a weak D call TRBD2 (5 bases). Per the germline V gene, CDR1 is SGHRS and CDR2 is YFSETQ. V shed 0 bases and J shed 0 bases, with 10 bases lying between them. The CDR3 is 16 amino acids. Written as DNA, the CDR3 is TGCGCCAGCAGCTTGGCTAGCTCAAGCTCCTACAATGAGCAGTTCTTC. Its protein is CASSLASSSSYNEQFF.

This sequence joins TRBV5-6 and TRBJ2-7; maybe TRBD1 (5 bases). Germline CDR1 SGHDT, CDR2 YYEEEE. The CDR3 runs to 13 residues. Trimming stripped 5 bases from V and 3 bases from J, with 12 bases between. The CDR3 DNA reads as TGTGCCAGCAGGACGCAGGGTAGCTACGAGCAGTACTTC. Protein product: CASRTQGSYEQYF.

This clonotype was seen many times. CDR3 sequence: CASSPREGAYTQYF. The CDR3 bases are TGTGCCAGCAGCCCTCGTGAGGGGGCGTATACGCAGTATTTT. The V gene is TRBV7-8, the J gene TRBJ2-3; TRBD1 matches at 7 bases. The CDR3 has 14 amino acids. J lost 7 bases, V lost 5 bases, and 9 bases had no gene match. Germline CDR1 and CDR2: SGHVS and FQNEAQ.

The chain is built from TRBV7-2 and TRBJ2-2, with a weak D call TRBD2 (6 bases). CDR1 SGHTA and CDR2 FQGNSA come from the germline V gene. V lost 7 bases to trimming and J lost 3 bases, with 12 bases between them. CDR3 size: 14 residues. The CDR3 DNA sequence: TGTGCCAGCACCAATCGGGGGTACACCGGGGAGCTGTTTTTT. It is translated as CASTNRGYTGELFF.

Many counts were recorded for this clonotype. As DNA, the CDR3 is TGCGCCAGCAGCGACGTTAGCGGGACCCAAGAGACCCAGTACTTC. Translated: CASSDVSGTQETQYF. This sequence joins TRBV5-1 and TRBJ2-5; 8 nucleotides match TRBD2. Germline-derived CDR1 and CDR2 are SGHRS and YFSETQ. The V segment lost 4 bases and the J segment 1 base; nucleotides outside the gene matches: 6. The CDR3 extends over 15 amino acids.

J is TRBJ2-5 and V is TRBV18; D could derive from TRBD1 or TRBD2 (5 bases each). This CDR3 is built from 14 residues. Germline CDR1 reads KGHSH; CDR2 reads LQKENI. V lost 5 bases, J lost 8 bases, and 18 bases lay in between. The CDR3, as DNA: TGTGCCAGCTCATTACCGGGACCTAAGGAAACCCAGTACTTC. Its translation is CASSLPGPKETQYF.

This rearrangement joins TRBV27 to TRBJ1-2; D gene uncertain. The CDR3 contains 13 residues. The germline V gene has CDR1 MNHEY and CDR2 SMNVEV (reference sequence). Trimming left V 6 bases short and J 6 bases short, with 14 bases between. The CDR3 DNA reads TGTGCCAGCAGCAGGACCGGGGTCGATGGCTACACCTTC. This gives the protein CASSRTGVDGYTF.

The chain is built from TRBV5-1 and TRBJ2-7; D unclear. Germline V CDR1 and CDR2: SGHRS, YFSETQ. Trimming left V 4 bases short and J 3 bases short, with 14 bases between. The CDR3 has 14 residues. The CDR3 bases are TGCGCCAGCAGCAGTAGACATAGAAGCTACGAGCAGTACTTC. Its translation is CASSSRHRSYEQYF. Using reference TRBV5-1 and TRBJ2-7 for the parts outside the CDR3, the full variable domain is KAGVTQTPRYLIKTRGQQVTLSCSPISGHRSVSWYQQTPGQGLQFLFEYFSETQRNKGNFPGRFSGRQFSNSRSEMNVSTLELGDSALYLCASSSRHRSYEQYFGPGTRLTVT.

This chain joins TRBV5-1 and TRBJ1-1, with D uncertain. Germline loops: CDR1 SGHRS, CDR2 YFSETQ. V was clipped by 2 bases and J by 3 bases, with 8 bases between them. The CDR3 loop spans 13 amino acids. CDR3 DNA sequence: TGCGCCAGCAGCTTAACCTCGTACACTGAAGCTTTCTTT. It translates to CASSLTSYTEAFF.

This clonotype was detected many times. The genes are TRBV3-1 and TRBJ2-6, with D tentatively TRBD1 (5 bases). This CDR3 is 13 amino acids long. Germline CDR1 is LGHDT and CDR2 is YNNKEL (reference sequence). V was clipped by 8 bases and J by 1 base, with 6 bases between them. The CDR3 DNA is TGTGCCAGCGCAGGGTCTGGGGCCAACGTCCTGACTTTC. Translated: CASAGSGANVLTF. The variable domain in full, with the rest retrieved from reference TRBV3-1 and TRBJ2-6, is DTAVSQTPKYLVTQMGNDKSIKCEQNLGHDTMYWYKQDSKKFLKIMFSYNNKELIINETVPNRFSPKSPDKAHLNLHINSLELGDSAVYFCASAGSGANVLTFGAGSRLTVL.

This clonotype was counted many times. The V call is TRBV6-1, the J call TRBJ1-5; D might be TRBD1 (5 bases). There are 14 residues in the CDR3. Germline V gene sequence: CDR1 MNHNS, CDR2 SASEGT. The ends were cut back, 6 bases at V and 10 bases at J, with 19 bases in the middle. The CDR3 DNA reads TGTGCCAGCAGCGACCTCGGGGGGGATGGTCCCCAGCATTTT. As protein: CASSDLGGDGPQHF.

The sample holds a few counts of this clonotype. The chain joins TRBV4-2 to TRBJ1-1; D gene uncertain. The CDR3 length is 14 residues. The V and J ends lost 4 bases and 1 base respectively, with 10 bases between them. Germline CDR1 is LGHNA and CDR2 is YNFKEQ. Here the CDR3 reads CASSLPVRNTEAFF. The CDR3 bases are TGTGCCAGCAGCCTCCCGGTCCGGAACACTGAAGCTTTCTTT.